Listed below are T cell receptor beta chains from one sample, sequenced in a study of cytomegalovirus exposure and HLA in healthy donors. Some clones are missing from TCRdb's copy, which holds only in-frame ones; the method was immunoSEQ multiplex PCR. This sample contains tens of thousands of clones. Sample: PBMCs. The receptors here all came from a female donor in good health and CMV-seronegative. CDR3s include the opening cysteine and the closing phenylalanine or tryptophan. Fields, in order: J gene, D gene, V gene, CDR3 DNA, CDR3 protein. The D gene is left open where the match is weak.

j_call: TRBJ1-2
d_call: TRBD1
v_call: TRBV27
cdr3_nt: TGTGCCAGCAGTTTTACAGGGGGCAAAGGCTACACCTTC
cdr3_aa: CASSFTGGKGYTF

j_call: TRBJ1-5
d_call: .
v_call: TRBV4-1
cdr3_nt: TGCGCCAGCAGCCAAGATATCGGGCAGCCCCAGCATTTT
cdr3_aa: CASSQDIGQPQHF

j_call: TRBJ1-5
d_call: TRBD1
v_call: TRBV28
cdr3_nt: TGTGCCAGCTGGGGGCCAGGGGGACAGCCCCAGCATTTT
cdr3_aa: CASWGPGGQPQHF

j_call: TRBJ1-1
d_call: TRBD1
v_call: TRBV6-1
cdr3_nt: TGTGCCAGCAGTGGAACCCCGGGACAGGGGGCGCAAGCTTTCTTT
cdr3_aa: CASSGTPGQGAQAFF

j_call: TRBJ1-2
d_call: TRBD1
v_call: TRBV18
cdr3_nt: TGTGCCAGCTCACCAGACAGGGGAAATGGCTACACCTTC
cdr3_aa: CASSPDRGNGYTF

j_call: TRBJ1-1
d_call: .
v_call: TRBV7-6
cdr3_nt: TGTGCCAGCAGCTTAGCGGGTGGGCAGACTGAAGCTTTCTTT
cdr3_aa: CASSLAGGQTEAFF

j_call: TRBJ1-1
d_call: TRBD1
v_call: TRBV2
cdr3_nt: TGTGCCAGTGACAGGGATGACACTGAAGCTTTCTTT
cdr3_aa: CASDRDDTEAFF

j_call: TRBJ2-7
d_call: .
v_call: TRBV10-3
cdr3_nt: TGTGCCATCAGTCTTAGCTCCTACGAGCAGTACTTC
cdr3_aa: CAISLSSYEQYF

j_call: TRBJ2-7
d_call: TRBD1
v_call: TRBV2
cdr3_nt: TGTGCCAGCAGTTTTGACAGGGGGCCCTACGAGCAGTACTTC
cdr3_aa: CASSFDRGPYEQYF

j_call: TRBJ1-2
d_call: TRBD1
v_call: TRBV7-8
cdr3_nt: TGTGCCAGCAGCGCCGTGATACGGGCAACAGGGGGGCAGTATGGCTACACCTTC
cdr3_aa: CASSAVIRATGGQYGYTF

j_call: TRBJ1-1
d_call: TRBD1
v_call: TRBV5-1
cdr3_nt: TGCGCCAGCAGCTGGGGGACAGGGGCGAACACTGAAGCTTTCTTT
cdr3_aa: CASSWGTGANTEAFF

j_call: TRBJ2-4
d_call: TRBD2
v_call: TRBV29-1
cdr3_nt: TGCAGCGTTGAGGGCGGGAGAGGTGTGGACATTCAGTACTTC
cdr3_aa: CSVEGGRGVDIQYF

j_call: TRBJ1-4
d_call: .
v_call: TRBV7-2
cdr3_nt: TGTGCCAGCAGTCAAAGGCAGGGAGGGGAAAAACTGTTTTTT
cdr3_aa: CASSQRQGGEKLFF

j_call: TRBJ2-7
d_call: .
v_call: TRBV7-9
cdr3_nt: TGTGCCAGCAGCCAGGACAGTAGCTCCTACGAGCAGTACTTC
cdr3_aa: CASSQDSSSYEQYF

j_call: TRBJ1-1
d_call: .
v_call: TRBV4-3
cdr3_nt: TGCGCCAGCAGCCAAAATTACAGGGCCCCTGAAGCTTTCTTT
cdr3_aa: CASSQNYRAPEAFF

j_call: TRBJ1-4
d_call: TRBD1
v_call: TRBV5-1
cdr3_nt: TGCGCCAGCAGCGACATCCAGGGGGACGGTGAAAAACTGTTTTTT
cdr3_aa: CASSDIQGDGEKLFF

j_call: TRBJ1-3
d_call: .
v_call: TRBV6-1
cdr3_nt: TGTGCCAGCAGTGAATGGGGGCCTGGAAACACCATATATTTT
cdr3_aa: CASSEWGPGNTIYF

j_call: TRBJ2-7
d_call: .
v_call: TRBV14
cdr3_nt: TGTGCCAGCAGCCACCGAACGCGGTACGAGCAGTACTTC
cdr3_aa: CASSHRTRYEQYF

j_call: TRBJ1-1
d_call: .
v_call: TRBV9
cdr3_nt: TGTGCCAGCAGCGTAGGGGCCCACACTGAAGCTTTCTTT
cdr3_aa: CASSVGAHTEAFF